This T cell receptor (beta chain) was recovered during a study of T cells in Graves' hyperthyroidism and ophthalmopathy. The CDR3 loop spans 16 amino acids. From germline, CDR1 is SGHVT and CDR2 SQSDAQ. V trimming: 8 bases; J trimming: 0 bases; junction bases outside the gene matches: 9. The TCR beta CDR3 regions underwent amplification using RNA transcripts as the source. The TCR CDR3 first-round RT-PCR relied on the HTBI primer set. TCRdb independently ran MiXCR on the multiplex PCR reads; one entry per CDR3 protein. There are about half a million distinct CDR3 sequences in the sample; roughly a quarter occur only once, and around 10% lies in the top ten.

This clonotype was sampled from a woman in her thirties with Graves' ophthalmopathy. J is TRBJ2-2 and V is TRBV7-4, with TRBD2 identical over 7 bases. The sequencing input was blood. CDR3 loop: CASCFASGTNTGELFF. The DNA for the CDR3 is TGTGCCAGCTGTTTCGCTAGCGGCACGAACACCGGGGAGCTGTTTTTT.